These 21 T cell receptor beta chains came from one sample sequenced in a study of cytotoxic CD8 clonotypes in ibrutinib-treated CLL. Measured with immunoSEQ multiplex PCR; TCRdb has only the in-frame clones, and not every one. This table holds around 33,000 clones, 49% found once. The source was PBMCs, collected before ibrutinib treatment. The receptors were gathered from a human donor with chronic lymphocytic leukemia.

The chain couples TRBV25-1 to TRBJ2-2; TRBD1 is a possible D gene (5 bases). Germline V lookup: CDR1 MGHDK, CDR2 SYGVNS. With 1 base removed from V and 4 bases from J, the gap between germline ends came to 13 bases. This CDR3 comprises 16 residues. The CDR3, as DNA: TGTGCCAGCAGTGAATCCGACAGAACTCGCACCGGGGAGCTGTTTTTT. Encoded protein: CASSESDRTRTGELFF.

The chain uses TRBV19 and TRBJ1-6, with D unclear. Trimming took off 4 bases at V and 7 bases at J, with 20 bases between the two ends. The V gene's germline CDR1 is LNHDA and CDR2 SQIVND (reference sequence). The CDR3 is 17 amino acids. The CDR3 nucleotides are TGTGCCAGTAGTACACTACCGGTGGGGAAGTTCAATTCACCCCTCCACTTT. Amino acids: CASSTLPVGKFNSPLHF. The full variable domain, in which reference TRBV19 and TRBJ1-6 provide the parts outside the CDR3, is DGGITQSPKYLFRKEGQNVTLSCEQNLNHDAMYWYRQDPGQGLRLIYYSQIVNDFQKGDIAEGYSVSREKKESFPLTVTSAQKNPTAFYLCASSTLPVGKFNSPLHFGNGTRLTVT.

The DNA of the CDR3 is TGTGCCAGCTCACCTTCGGGCGACACTGAAGCTTTCTTT. Its translation is CASSPSGDTEAFF. The V gene is TRBV18, the J gene TRBJ1-1; unclear D gene. Deletions cut 3 bases from V and 3 bases from J, with 8 bases between. Looked up from germline, CDR1 is KGHSH and CDR2 is LQKENI. The CDR3 length is 13 residues. The entire variable domain, with the rest obtained from reference TRBV18 and TRBJ1-1, is as follows: NAGVMQNPRHLVRRRGQEARLRCSPMKGHSHVYWYRQLPEEGLKFMVYLQKENIIDESGMPKERFSAEFPKEGPSILRIQQVVRGDSAAYFCASSPSGDTEAFFGQGTRLTVV.

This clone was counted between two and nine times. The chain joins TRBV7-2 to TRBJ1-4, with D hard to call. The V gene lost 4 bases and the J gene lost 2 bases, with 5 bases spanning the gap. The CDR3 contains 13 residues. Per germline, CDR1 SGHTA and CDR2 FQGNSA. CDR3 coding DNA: TGTGCCAGCAGCTACAATACTAATGAAAAACTGTTTTTT. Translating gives CASSYNTNEKLFF.

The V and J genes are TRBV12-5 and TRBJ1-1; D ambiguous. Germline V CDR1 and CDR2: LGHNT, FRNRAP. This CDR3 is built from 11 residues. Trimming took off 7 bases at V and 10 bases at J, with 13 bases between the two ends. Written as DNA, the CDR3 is TGTGCTAGTGCAACTAGCGGTGCAGCTTTCTTT. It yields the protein CASATSGAAFF.

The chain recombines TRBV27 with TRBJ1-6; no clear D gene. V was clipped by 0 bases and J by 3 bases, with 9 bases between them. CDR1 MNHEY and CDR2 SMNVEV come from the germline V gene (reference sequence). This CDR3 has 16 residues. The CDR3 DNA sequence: TGTGCCAGCAGTTTATCGTGGGGAATCTATAATTCACCCCTCCACTTT. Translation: CASSLSWGIYNSPLHF.

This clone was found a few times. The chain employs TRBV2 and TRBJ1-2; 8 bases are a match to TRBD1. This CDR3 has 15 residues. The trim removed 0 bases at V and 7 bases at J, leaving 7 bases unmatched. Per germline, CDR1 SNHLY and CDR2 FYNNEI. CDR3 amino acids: CASSEARDRGGGYTF. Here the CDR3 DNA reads TGTGCCAGCAGTGAAGCGCGCGACAGGGGCGGTGGCTACACCTTC.

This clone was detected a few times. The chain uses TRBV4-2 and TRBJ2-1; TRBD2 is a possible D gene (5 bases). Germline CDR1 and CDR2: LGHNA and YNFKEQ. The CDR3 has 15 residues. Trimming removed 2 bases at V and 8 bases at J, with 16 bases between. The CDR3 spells CASSQSDYPSDEQFF. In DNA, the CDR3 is TGTGCCAGCAGCCAATCTGACTACCCCAGCGATGAGCAGTTCTTC.

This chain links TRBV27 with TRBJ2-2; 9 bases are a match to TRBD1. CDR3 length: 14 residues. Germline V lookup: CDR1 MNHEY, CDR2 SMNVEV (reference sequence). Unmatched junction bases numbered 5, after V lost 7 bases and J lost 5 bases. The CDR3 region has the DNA TGTGCCAGCACCGGACAGGGGAAGACCGGGGAGCTGTTTTTT. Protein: CASTGQGKTGELFF.

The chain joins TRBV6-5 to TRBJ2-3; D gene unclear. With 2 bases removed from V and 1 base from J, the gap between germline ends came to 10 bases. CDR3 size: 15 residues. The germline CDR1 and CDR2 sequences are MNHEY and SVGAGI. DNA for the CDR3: TGTGCCAGCAGTTACAAACTAACACGCACAGATACGCAGTATTTT. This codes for CASSYKLTRTDTQYF.

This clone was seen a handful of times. The CDR3 loop is CASSLVGNQPQHF. CDR3 DNA: TGTGCCAGCAGCTTAGTCGGGAATCAGCCCCAGCATTTT. The chain is built from TRBV7-2 and TRBJ1-5; D ambiguous. This CDR3 is built from 13 residues. Germline loops: CDR1 SGHTA, CDR2 FQGNSA. The V end lost 1 base, the J end lost 4 bases, and 5 bases lay between the germline ends. Together with reference TRBV7-2 and TRBJ1-5, the CDR3 gives the full variable domain: GAGVSQSPSNKVTEKGKDVELRCDPISGHTALYWYRQSLGQGLEFLIYFQGNSAPDKSGLPSDRFSAERTGGSVSTLTIQRTQQEDSAVYLCASSLVGNQPQHFGDGTRLSIL.

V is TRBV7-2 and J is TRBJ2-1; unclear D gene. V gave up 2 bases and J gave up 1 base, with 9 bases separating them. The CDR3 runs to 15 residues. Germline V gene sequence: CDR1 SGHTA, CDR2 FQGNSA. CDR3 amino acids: CASSLSQGSYNEQFF. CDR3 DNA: TGTGCCAGCAGCTTAAGCCAAGGTTCCTACAATGAGCAGTTCTTC.

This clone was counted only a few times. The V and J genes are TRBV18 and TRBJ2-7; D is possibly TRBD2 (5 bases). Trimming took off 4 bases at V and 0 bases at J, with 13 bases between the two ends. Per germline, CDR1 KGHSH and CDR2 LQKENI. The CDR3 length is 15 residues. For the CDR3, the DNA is TGTGCCAGCTCACTTAGAGGGTTGGGCTCCTACGAGCAGTACTTC. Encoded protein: CASSLRGLGSYEQYF.

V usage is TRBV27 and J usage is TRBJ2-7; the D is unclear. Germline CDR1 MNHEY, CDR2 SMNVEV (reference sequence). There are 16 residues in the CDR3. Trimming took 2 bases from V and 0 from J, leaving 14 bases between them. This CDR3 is CASSLGFGSFSYEQYF. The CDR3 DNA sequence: TGTGCCAGCAGTTTAGGGTTCGGGTCCTTCTCCTACGAGCAGTACTTC.

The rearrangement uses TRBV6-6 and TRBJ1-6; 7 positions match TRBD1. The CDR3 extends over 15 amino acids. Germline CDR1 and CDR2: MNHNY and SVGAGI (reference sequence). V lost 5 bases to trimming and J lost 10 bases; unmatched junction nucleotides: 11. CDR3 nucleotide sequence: TGTGCCAGCAGTGGAGACAGGGCGGGAGGATCACCCCTCCACTTT. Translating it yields CASSGDRAGGSPLHF.

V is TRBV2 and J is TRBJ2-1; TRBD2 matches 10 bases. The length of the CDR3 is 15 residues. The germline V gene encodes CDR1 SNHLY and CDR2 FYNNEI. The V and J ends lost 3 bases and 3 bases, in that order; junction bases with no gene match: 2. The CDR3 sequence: CASSDWTSGYNEQFF. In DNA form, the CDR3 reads TGTGCCAGCAGTGATTGGACTAGCGGCTACAATGAGCAGTTCTTC.

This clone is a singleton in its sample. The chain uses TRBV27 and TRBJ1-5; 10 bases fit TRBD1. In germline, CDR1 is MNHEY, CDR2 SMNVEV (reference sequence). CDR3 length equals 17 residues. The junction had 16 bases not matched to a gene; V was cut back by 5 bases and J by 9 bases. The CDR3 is CASSDRGTGVSLRPQHF. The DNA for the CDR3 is TGTGCCAGCAGTGACCGCGGGACAGGGGTAAGCCTCCGGCCCCAGCATTTT.

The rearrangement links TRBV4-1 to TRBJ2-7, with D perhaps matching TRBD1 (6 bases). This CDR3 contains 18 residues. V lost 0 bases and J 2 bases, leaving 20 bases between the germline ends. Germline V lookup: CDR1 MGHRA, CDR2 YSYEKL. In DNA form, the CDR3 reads TGCGCCAGCAGCCAAGATGTGACAGGCACACAAGTTACCTACGAGCAGTACTTC. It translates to CASSQDVTGTQVTYEQYF.

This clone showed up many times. The CDR3 loop reads CASSPEGGANTGELFF. CDR3 in DNA: TGTGCCAGCAGCCCCGAAGGGGGGGCGAACACCGGGGAGCTGTTTTTT. The V and J genes are TRBV9 and TRBJ2-2, with D perhaps matching TRBD2 (7 bases). The CDR3 runs 16 residues. Germline V lookup: CDR1 SGDLS, CDR2 YYNGEE. V lost 4 bases and J lost 0, with 13 bases in between.

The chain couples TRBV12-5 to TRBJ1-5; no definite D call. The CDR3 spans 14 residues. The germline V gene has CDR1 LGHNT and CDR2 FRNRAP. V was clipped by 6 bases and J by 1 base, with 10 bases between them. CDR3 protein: CASGTDVSNQPQHF. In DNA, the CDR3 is TGTGCTAGTGGAACGGACGTGAGCAATCAGCCCCAGCATTTT.

The CDR3 sequence is CASSSSGTDTQYF. The CDR3 DNA reads TGTGCCAGCAGCTCTAGCGGCACAGATACGCAGTATTTT. This chain connects TRBV7-3 to TRBJ2-3; tentative D call: TRBD2 (6 bases). Deletions cut 4 bases from V and 1 base from J, with 6 bases between. CDR3 length: 13 amino acids. Germline CDR1 and CDR2: SGHTA and FQGTGA.